The sequence of this TCR beta chain was determined in a study of shared clonotypes between healthy human individuals. Study-wide points: Clonotypes shared by all four donors outscored non-shared clonotypes in generation probability.

Germline assignment: CDR1 SGHVS and CDR2 FQNEAQ. The germline V and J ends were trimmed by 4 bases and 0 bases, with 10 bases remaining between them. This CDR3 region has 14 residues. Assay execution proceeded at the deep level. Several immunoSEQ 96-well plates shared each subset's DNA, each plate a replicate. TCRdb's table, derived via immunoSEQ multiplex PCR, lists solely in-frame clones and lacks some. The top ten clones hold about 0.94% of a sample with approximately 1,000,000 clones, approximately 80% of them seen once. In its sample, this clone was seen a few times. Antigen: not known. The V gene is TRBV7-8, the J gene TRBJ2-7; D is possibly TRBD2 (6 bases). Sequenced material: memory CD4+ T cells from PBMCs. Sample subset: CD45RA-negative fraction. The sequence came from a man younger than 30 in good health. Some clones in this sample may be carry-over from other donors' samples. CDR3 sequence: CASSSAGLSYEQYF. CDR3 DNA sequence: TGTGCCAGCAGCTCTGCGGGACTCTCCTACGAGCAGTACTTC.